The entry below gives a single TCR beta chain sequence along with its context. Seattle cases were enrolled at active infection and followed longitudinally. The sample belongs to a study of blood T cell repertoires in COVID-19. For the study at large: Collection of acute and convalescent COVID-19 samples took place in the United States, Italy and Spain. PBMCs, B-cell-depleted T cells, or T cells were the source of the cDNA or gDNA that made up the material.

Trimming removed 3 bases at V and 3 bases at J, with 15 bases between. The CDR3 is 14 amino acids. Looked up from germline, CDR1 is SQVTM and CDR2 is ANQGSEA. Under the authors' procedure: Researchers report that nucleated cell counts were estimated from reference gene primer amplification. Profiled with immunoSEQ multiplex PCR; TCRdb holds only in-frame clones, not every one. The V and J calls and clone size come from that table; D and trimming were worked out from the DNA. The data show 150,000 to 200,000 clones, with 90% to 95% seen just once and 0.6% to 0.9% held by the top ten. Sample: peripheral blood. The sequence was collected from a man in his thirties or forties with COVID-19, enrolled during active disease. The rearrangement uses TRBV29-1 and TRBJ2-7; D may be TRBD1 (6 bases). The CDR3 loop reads CSVDGGLGHYEQYF. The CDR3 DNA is TGCAGCGTTGATGGGGGCCTAGGACACTACGAGCAGTACTTC.